One sample yielded the 18 T cell receptor beta chains listed below, sequenced in a study of T cell clusters in autoimmune cytopenias. TRB rearrangements were amplified by touch-down multiplex PCR with mixed TRB-A/B primers. No DNA is given; TCRdb re-called the multiplex PCR reads and lists each CDR3 protein once. The sample's table shows roughly 9,500 distinct CDR3 sequences. TRB was amplified from around 250 ng of peripheral blood genomic DNA per sample. Sample: peripheral blood. All receptors derive from a human donor with an autoimmune cytopenia or autoimmune hepatitis (not recorded which).

By frequency, this clonotype registers medium-sized. The chain couples TRBV12-3 or TRBV12-4 to TRBJ2-3; TCRdb's D gene call, TRBD1, goes unchecked for lack of DNA. The CDR3 is made up of 12 amino acids. The CDR3 loop reads CASSSGGVAQYF.

The chain is built from TRBV28 and TRBJ2-1. The CDR3 has 14 amino acids. Germline V gene sequence: CDR1 MDHEN, CDR2 SYDVKM. The CDR3 loop is CASVPTSAYNEQFF.

This clonotype is identified as medium-sized from frequency. This chain links TRBV29-1 with TRBJ2-1; absent DNA, TCRdb's TRBD1 call cannot be checked. CDR1 and CDR2 from the germline V gene are SQVTM and ANQGSEA. The CDR3 length is 12 residues. CDR3 residues: CSVEDTGDEQFF.

By frequency, this clonotype registers medium-sized. The rearrangement uses TRBV29-1 and TRBJ2-4; absent DNA, TCRdb's TRBD2 call cannot be checked. The CDR3 is 11 amino acids. Looked up from germline, CDR1 is SQVTM and CDR2 is ANQGSEA. CDR3: CSVRTLDIQYF.

The chain joins TRBV20-1 to TRBJ2-2; as DNA is missing, the TRBD2 call by TCRdb cannot be tested. The CDR3 totals 17 residues. Germline values: CDR1 DFQATT, CDR2 SNEGSKA (reference sequence). The CDR3 loop is CSARDRATSGSPGELFF.

The chain links TRBV27 to TRBJ2-7. This CDR3 contains 16 residues. Germline CDR1 reads MNHEY; CDR2 reads SMNVEV (reference sequence). The CDR3 loop reads CASSLSWRLLSYEQYF.

Measured by frequency, this clonotype is medium-sized. This chain connects TRBV12-3 or TRBV12-4 to TRBJ2-3; without DNA, the TCRdb call of TRBD1 cannot be checked. CDR3 size: 14 residues. The CDR3 reads CASSTRGSSDTQYF.

This clonotype ranks as medium-sized (0.01 to 0.1%) in terms of frequency. The chain carries TRBV6-5 and TRBJ2-1; TCRdb returns TRBD1, unconfirmable since there is no DNA. Germline V gene data show CDR1 as MNHEY and CDR2 as SVGAGI. The CDR3 is made up of 14 amino acids. CDR3 sequence reads: CASSPGESYNEQFF.

The chain uses TRBV6-5 and TRBJ1-3. Germline V gene data show CDR1 as MNHEY and CDR2 as SVGAGI. The length of the CDR3 is 14 residues. The CDR3 here is CASSNSGWGNTIYF.

This clonotype counts as medium-sized by frequency. The CDR3 is CASRDGTGGGGEKLFF. This chain uses TRBV6-5 with TRBJ1-4; TCRdb calls TRBD1, which cannot be checked without DNA. CDR1 and CDR2 (germline): MNHEY, SVGAGI. The CDR3 runs 16 residues.

The chain links TRBV19 to TRBJ2-1; without DNA, the TCRdb call of TRBD2 cannot be checked. This CDR3 is built from 17 residues. CDR1 and CDR2 from the germline V gene are LNHDA and SQIVND (reference sequence). The CDR3: CASGNPSGARGYNEQFF.

The chain has TRBV11-1 and TRBJ1-1; TCRdb's D call of TRBD1 is untestable without DNA. CDR1 and CDR2 (germline): SGHAT, FQDESV (reference sequence). CDR3 length: 14 residues. The CDR3 reads CASSFAQGVTEAFF.

The V call is TRBV5-5, the J call TRBJ2-5; as DNA is missing, the TRBD1 call by TCRdb cannot be tested. This CDR3 is built from 13 residues. Germline CDR1 reads SGHKS; CDR2 reads YYEKEE (reference sequence). This chain's CDR3 is CASKLTGEETQYF.

CDR3 protein: CASSPTGGWGTDTQYF. V is TRBV28 and J is TRBJ2-3; TCRdb proposes TRBD1, but this gene call is untestable without DNA. CDR1 and CDR2 (germline): MDHEN, SYDVKM. This CDR3 contains 16 residues.

The gene calls are TRBV10-3 and TRBJ1-4; there is no DNA to check the TCRdb D call of TRBD1. The CDR3 length is 16 residues. Germline CDR1 and CDR2: ENHRY and SYGVKD. The CDR3 region is CAISEQGSATNEKLFF.

J is TRBJ2-7 and V is TRBV6-5; TCRdb's assignment of TRBD1 cannot be checked, as there is no DNA. Per germline, CDR1 MNHEY and CDR2 SVGAGI. The CDR3 has 15 amino acids. The CDR3 region is CASSYDSQGTYEQYF.

This clonotype registers medium-sized by frequency. The J gene is TRBJ2-7, the V gene TRBV19; TCRdb indicates TRBD1, and absent DNA this call remains unverified. Looked up from germline, CDR1 is LNHDA and CDR2 is SQIVND (reference sequence). This CDR3 contains 15 residues. The CDR3 sequence: CASSMAGEVGYEQYF.

Its frequency marks this clonotype as medium-sized (0.01 to 0.1%). This chain links TRBV19 with TRBJ2-3. The CDR3 totals 14 residues. Germline CDR1 is LNHDA and CDR2 is SQIVND (reference sequence). CDR3 sequence reads: CASSRGAGTDTQYF.